This passage covers 2 T cell receptor beta chains from one sample sequenced in a study of blood T cell repertoires in COVID-19. Repertoires were generated with immunoSEQ multiplex PCR, while TCRdb's copy carries only in-frame clones and drops some. The sample holds under 100,000 clones, approximately 86% seen once. Sequenced sample: peripheral blood. All receptors derive from a man aged 35 to 55 with acute or convalescent COVID-19.

This clone occurred once. The chain employs TRBV7-6 and TRBJ2-3, with TRBD1 matching 8 bases. V lost 1 base, J lost 3 bases, and 0 bases stayed unmatched. Per the germline V gene, CDR1 is SGHVS and CDR2 is FNYEAQ. The CDR3 contains 14 residues. CDR3 in amino acids: CASSLGTGTDTQYF. The DNA of the CDR3 is TGTGCCAGCAGCTTAGGGACAGGGACAGATACGCAGTATTTT.

This clone was seen only a few times. The chain employs TRBV27 and TRBJ1-2; maybe TRBD1 (5 bases). Trimming removed 1 base from V and 2 bases from J, with 11 bases in between. Germline V CDR1 and CDR2: MNHEY, SMNVEV (reference sequence). This CDR3 is built from 15 residues. The CDR3, as DNA: TGTGCCAGCAGTTTATTTGGGGGAGGAAACTATGGCTACACCTTC. This translates into CASSLFGGGNYGYTF.